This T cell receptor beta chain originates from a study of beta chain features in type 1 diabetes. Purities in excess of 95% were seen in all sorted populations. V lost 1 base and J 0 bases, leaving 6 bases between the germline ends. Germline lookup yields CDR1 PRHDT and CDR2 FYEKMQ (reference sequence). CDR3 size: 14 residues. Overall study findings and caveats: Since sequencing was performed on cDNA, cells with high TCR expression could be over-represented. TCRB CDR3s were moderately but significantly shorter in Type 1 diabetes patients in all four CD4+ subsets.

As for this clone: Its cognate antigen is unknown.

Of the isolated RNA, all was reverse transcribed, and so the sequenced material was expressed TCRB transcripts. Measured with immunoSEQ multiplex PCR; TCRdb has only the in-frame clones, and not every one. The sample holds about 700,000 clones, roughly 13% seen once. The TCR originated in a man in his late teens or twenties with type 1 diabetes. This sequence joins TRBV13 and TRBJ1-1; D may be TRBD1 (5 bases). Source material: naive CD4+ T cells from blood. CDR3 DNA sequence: TGTGCCAGCAGCTTAGAGGGGATGAACACTGAAGCTTTCTTT. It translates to CASSLEGMNTEAFF.